The text below deals with one TCR beta chain. TCRdb keeps only in-frame clones here, not all; method: immunoSEQ multiplex PCR. Among about 200,000 clones, around 80% were seen once, and the ten largest hold about 15%. The data derive from a study of blood T cell repertoires in COVID-19. Germline-derived CDR1 and CDR2 are MNHEY and SVGAGI. The CDR3 contains 14 residues. After removal of 5 bases from V and 5 bases from J, the junction contained 4 bases not matched to a gene. Sequenced input: PBMCs or T cells enriched from blood (not recorded which). The chain links TRBV6-5 to TRBJ1-4, with 8 bases fitting TRBD1. The clonotype comes from a woman aged 50 to 60 with acute COVID-19. CDR3 DNA: TGTGCCAGCAGTCGGACAGGGTGGAATGAAAAACTGTTTTTT. This sequence encodes CASSRTGWNEKLFF.